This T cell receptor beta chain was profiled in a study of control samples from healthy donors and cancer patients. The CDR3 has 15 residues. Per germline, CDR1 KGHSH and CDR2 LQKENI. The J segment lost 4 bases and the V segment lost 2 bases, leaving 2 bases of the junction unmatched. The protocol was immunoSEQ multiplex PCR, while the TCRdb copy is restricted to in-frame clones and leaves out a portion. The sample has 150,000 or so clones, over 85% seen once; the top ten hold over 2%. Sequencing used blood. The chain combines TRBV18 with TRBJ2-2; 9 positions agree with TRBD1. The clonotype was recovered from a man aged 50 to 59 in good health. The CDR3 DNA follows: TGTGCCAGCTCACCAGAGGGACAGGGCACCGGGGAGCTGTTTTTT. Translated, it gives CASSPEGQGTGELFF.